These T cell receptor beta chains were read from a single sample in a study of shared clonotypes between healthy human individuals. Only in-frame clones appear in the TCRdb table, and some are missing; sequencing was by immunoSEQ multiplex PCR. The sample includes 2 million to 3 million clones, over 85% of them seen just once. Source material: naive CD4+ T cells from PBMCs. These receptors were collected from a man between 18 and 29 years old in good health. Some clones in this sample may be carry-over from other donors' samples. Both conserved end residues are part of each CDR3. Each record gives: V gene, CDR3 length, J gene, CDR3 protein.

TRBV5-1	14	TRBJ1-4	CASRRDGRNEKLFF
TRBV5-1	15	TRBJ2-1	CASRPGLAGANEQFF
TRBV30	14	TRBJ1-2	CAWRPGTLDYGYTF
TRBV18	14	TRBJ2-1	CASSPLAGSDEQFF
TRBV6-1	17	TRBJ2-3	CASSARARDRQTDTQYF
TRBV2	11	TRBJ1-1	CASKRQTEAFF
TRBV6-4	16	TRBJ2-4	CASSAGWTAAKNIQYF
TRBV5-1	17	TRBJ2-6	CASSRGPTRSGANVLTF
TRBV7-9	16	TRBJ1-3	CASSLATTGPRDTIYF
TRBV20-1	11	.	CSARDGREQYF
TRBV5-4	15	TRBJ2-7	CASSLVSGSSYEQYF
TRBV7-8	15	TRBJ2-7	CASSWRRGYSYEQYF
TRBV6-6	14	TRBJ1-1	CASRGPALNTEAFF
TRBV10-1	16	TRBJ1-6	CASSEGQGAWNSPLHF
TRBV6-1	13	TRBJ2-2	CASGGGNTGELFF
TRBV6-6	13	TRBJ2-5	CASRDGTPETQYF
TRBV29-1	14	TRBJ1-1	CSVVMVLGGHEAFF
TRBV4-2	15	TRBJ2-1	CASSQGHLSGNEQFF
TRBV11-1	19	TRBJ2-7	CASSSPGLAGGLSAYEQYF
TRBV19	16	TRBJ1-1	CASRPTPGQGALEAFF
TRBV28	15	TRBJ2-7	CASSFSRGATYEQYF
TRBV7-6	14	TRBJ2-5	CASSFGGRQETQYF
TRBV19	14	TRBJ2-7	CASSIALLTGEQYF
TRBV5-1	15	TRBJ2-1	CASSLEGGGNNEQFF
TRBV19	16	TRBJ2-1	CASSISPGRAEMEQFF
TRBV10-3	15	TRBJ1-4	CAISEAIQGREKLFF
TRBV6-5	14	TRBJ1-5	CASRGGRPNQPQHF
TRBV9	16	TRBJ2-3	CASSVGLAASTDTQYF
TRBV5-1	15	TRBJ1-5	CASSLGAPGNQPQHF
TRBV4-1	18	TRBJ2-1	CASSQGRLAGDSYNEQFF
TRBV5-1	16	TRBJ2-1	CASSLGGLAGFGEQFF
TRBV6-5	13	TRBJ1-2	CASSYGGGDGYTF
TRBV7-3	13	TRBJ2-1	CASSLGGQAEQFF
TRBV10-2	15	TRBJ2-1	CATRTSGISYNEQFF
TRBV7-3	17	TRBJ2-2	CASSTQTGTANTGELFF
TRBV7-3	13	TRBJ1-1	CASSLPPNTEAFF
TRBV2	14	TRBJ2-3	CASSEYGRTDTQYF
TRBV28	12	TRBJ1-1	CAGGQGYTEAFF
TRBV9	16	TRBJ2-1	CASSPLGREGYNEQFF
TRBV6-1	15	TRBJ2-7	CASSPRTGVAYEQYF